Each of the 4 T cell receptor beta chains below was sequenced from the same sample in a study of regulatory T cells in long-lasting Graves disease. Regarding time point: newly diagnosed GD, antithyroid drugs for less than 3 months. The TCR library was prepared using RNA isolated from PBMCs. Building of the TCR beta libraries involved iRepertoire HTBI primers and Arm-PCR of CDR3 regions. TCRdb passed the multiplex PCR reads through MiXCR, listing each CDR3 protein once. The table includes approximately 540,000 distinct CDR3 sequences, approximately 12% detected once. Another study also made use of these data, one on T cells in Graves' hyperthyroidism and ophthalmopathy.

The sample in question was peripheral blood mononuclear cells (PBMCs), obtained at new diagnosis, from a patient treated with antithyroid drugs. Every receptor here comes from a woman aged 30 to 39 with Graves disease.

This clonotype was seen repeatedly, ten times or more. J is TRBJ2-3 and V is TRBV5-4; D may be TRBD2 (5 bases). Between the trimmed V and J ends, which lost 6 bases and 10 bases, there was a span of 24 bases. Germline CDR1 reads SGHNT; CDR2 reads YYREEE (reference sequence). The CDR3 is 15 amino acids. The CDR3 sequence: CASTKNELGVNPQYF. CDR3 coding DNA: TGTGCCAGCACCAAAAACGAGCTCGGGGTGAATCCGCAGTATTTT.

In its sample, this clonotype was seen many times. J is TRBJ1-1 and V is TRBV18; TRBD1 matches 7 bases. Germline CDR1 KGHSH, CDR2 LQKENI. V gave up 9 bases and J gave up 1 base; unmatched junction bases: 2. The CDR3 loop spans 12 amino acids. CDR3 protein: CASWDRNTEAFF. In nucleotides, the CDR3 is TGTGCCAGTTGGGACAGGAACACTGAAGCTTTCTTT.

This clonotype has at least ten counts. V gene TRBV18 combines with J gene TRBJ2-1, with unresolved D. Germline values: CDR1 KGHSH, CDR2 LQKENI. V was shortened by 6 bases and J by 4 bases, with 13 bases between the two germline ends. The CDR3 loop spans 14 amino acids. The CDR3 nucleotides are TGTGCCAGCTCTAGGTCGCAGGAGTACAATGAGCAGTTCTTC. This translates into CASSRSQEYNEQFF. Drawing the rest from reference TRBV18 and TRBJ2-1, the complete variable domain is NAGVMQNPRHLVRRRGQEARLRCSPMKGHSHVYWYRQLPEEGLKFMVYLQKENIIDESGMPKERFSAEFPKEGPSILRIQQVVRGDSAAYFCASSRSQEYNEQFFGPGTRLTVL.

This clonotype has only a few counts. This chain connects TRBV4-1 to TRBJ2-1, with a weak D call TRBD2 (6 bases). CDR3 length: 17 amino acids. CDR1 and CDR2 from the germline V gene are MGHRA and YSYEKL. With 1 base removed from V and 0 bases from J, the gap between germline ends came to 13 bases. This chain's CDR3 is CASSQAGTYGSYNEQFF. The CDR3 nucleotides read TGCGCCAGCAGCCAAGCCGGGACTTATGGCTCCTACAATGAGCAGTTCTTC.